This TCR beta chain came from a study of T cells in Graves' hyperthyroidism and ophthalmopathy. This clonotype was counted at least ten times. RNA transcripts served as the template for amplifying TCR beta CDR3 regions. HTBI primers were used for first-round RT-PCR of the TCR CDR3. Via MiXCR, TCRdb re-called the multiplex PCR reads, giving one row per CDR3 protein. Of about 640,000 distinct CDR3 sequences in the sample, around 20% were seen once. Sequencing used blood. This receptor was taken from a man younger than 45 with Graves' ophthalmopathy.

CDR3 in amino acids: CASSYTRRGSNTEAFF. The CDR3 nucleotides read TGTGCCAGCAGTTACACAAGACGCGGGTCGAACACTGAAGCTTTCTTT. The rearrangement links TRBV6-1 to TRBJ1-1; D gene uncertain. Trimming took off 5 bases at V and 1 base at J, with 17 bases between the two ends. Germline loops: CDR1 MNHNS, CDR2 SASEGT. CDR3 length: 16 residues.